This paragraph reports one T cell receptor beta chain. This same CDR3 is encoded by further DNA sequences in the sample. The record originates from a study of blood T cell repertoires in COVID-19. Study information: There were acute and convalescent COVID-19 samples, and they came from the United States, Italy and Spain.

Original processing methods: It was from reference gene primer amplification that nucleated cell counts were estimated. The repertoire was sequenced with immunoSEQ multiplex PCR; TCRdb's copy has only in-frame clones and lacks some. V and J calls plus clone size are reproduced from that table; the DNA served to infer D and trimming. In the table there are roughly 190,000 clones, around nine tenths of which are singletons. The sequence derives from a young man with active or convalescent COVID-19. Sequencing used peripheral blood.

CDR3: CASRTGSYGYTF. In DNA, the CDR3 is TGTGCCAGTAGGACAGGTTCCTATGGCTACACCTTC. This sequence joins TRBV19 and TRBJ1-2; D perhaps matches TRBD1 (6 bases). The CDR3 runs 12 residues. V lost 6 bases, J lost 4 bases, and 9 bases lay in between. CDR1 is LNHDA and CDR2 is SQIVND in the germline V gene (reference sequence).